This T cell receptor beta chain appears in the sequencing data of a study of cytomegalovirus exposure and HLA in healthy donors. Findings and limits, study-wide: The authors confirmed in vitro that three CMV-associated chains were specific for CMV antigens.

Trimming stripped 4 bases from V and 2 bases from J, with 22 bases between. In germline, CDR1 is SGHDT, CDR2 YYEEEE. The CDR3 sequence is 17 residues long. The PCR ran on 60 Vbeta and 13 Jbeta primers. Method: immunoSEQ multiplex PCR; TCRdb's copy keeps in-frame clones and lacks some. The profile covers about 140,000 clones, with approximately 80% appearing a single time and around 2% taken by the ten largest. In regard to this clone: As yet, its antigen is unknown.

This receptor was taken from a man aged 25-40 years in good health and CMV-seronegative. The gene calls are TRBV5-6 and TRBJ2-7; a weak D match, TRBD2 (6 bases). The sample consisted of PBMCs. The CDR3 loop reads CASSRTPGLTEAYEQYF. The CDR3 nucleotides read TGTGCCAGCAGCCGGACCCCAGGACTAACGGAGGCCTACGAGCAGTACTTC.